The present entry profiles one T cell receptor beta chain with its context. Its cognate antigen is unknown. These data are taken from a study of glioma-infiltrating T cells. General study points: Above-expected tissue-blood divergence occurred in all gliomas, most in low-grade ones. Patients with low tissue-blood divergence carried a signature set of shared blood CDR3 motifs.

Amplification of TCR alpha and beta CDR3 regions from RNA used iRepertoire nested multiplex PCR. For one-step reverse transcription and amplification, 100-400 ng of tissue mRNA or PBMC total RNA was used. A single record per CDR3 protein comes from TCRdb applying MiXCR to the multiplex PCR reads. The sample records 400,000 or so distinct CDR3 sequences, approximately 42% being singletons. This CDR3 has 16 amino acids. Looked up from germline, CDR1 is MGHRA and CDR2 is YSYEKL. V shed 4 bases and J shed 1 base, with 15 bases lying between them. The rearrangement joins TRBV4-1 to TRBJ2-3; D perhaps matches TRBD1 (6 bases). The sequence was collected from a human donor with low-grade glioma or glioblastoma, undergoing nonglioma brain surgery, or in good health (not recorded which). The sequenced sample was glioma tissue, nonneoplastic brain tissue, or PBMCs (not recorded which). The DNA for the CDR3 is TGCGCCAGCAGCCCAACAGGGCCACCCGGCACAGATACGCAGTATTTT. Translated: CASSPTGPPGTDTQYF.